What follows are 19 T cell receptor beta chains derived from one specimen sequenced in a study of blood T cells in healthy people across ages. Then a second PCR, running about 6 to 12 cycles, was carried out with a sample-barcoded 5' primer and a J-beta primer mix. TCRdb re-derived calls from the 5' RACE reads in MiXCR, one entry per CDR3 protein. The sample includes about 1.4 million distinct CDR3 sequences, approximately 60% of them seen just once. Source material: blood. These receptors came from a man aged 18 to 29 in good health.

The chain carries TRBV29-1 and TRBJ2-1; 12 nucleotides line up with TRBD1. The trim removed 6 bases at V and 7 bases at J, leaving 4 bases unmatched. This CDR3 spans 13 amino acids. Germline assignment: CDR1 SQVTM and CDR2 ANQGSEA. CDR3 DNA: TGCAGCGTCGGGACAGGGGGCATGAATGAGCAGTTCTTC. It yields the protein CSVGTGGMNEQFF.

This clonotype was counted a few times. This chain uses TRBV10-3 with TRBJ2-7; no clear D. Germline values: CDR1 ENHRY, CDR2 SYGVKD. The CDR3 has 14 amino acids. V was cut by 3 bases and J by 1 base, with 10 bases left in between. The CDR3 nucleotides read TGTGCCATCAGTGATTCCACTAAATCCTACGAGCAGTACTTC. Amino acids: CAISDSTKSYEQYF.

The rearrangement uses TRBV5-1 and TRBJ1-6, with TRBD1 identical over 11 bases. Germline CDR1 SGHRS, CDR2 YFSETQ. CDR3 length: 14 amino acids. V lost 4 bases, J lost 9 bases, and 3 bases stayed unmatched. The CDR3 DNA is TGCGCCAGCAGCGGGACAGGGGGTGGTTCACCCCTCCACTTT. Amino acids: CASSGTGGGSPLHF.

Notes on this clonotype: Germline and junction disagree at one end, which may indicate a read error. This sequence joins TRBV7-7 and TRBJ2-1; D may be TRBD1 (6 bases). The CDR3 covers 14 residues. From germline, CDR1 is SSHAT and CDR2 FNYEAQ (reference sequence). CDR3 protein: CASTLRPGDNEQFF. In DNA form, the CDR3 reads TGTGCTAGCACCTTGAGGCCAGGGGACAATGAGCAGTTCTTC.

V and J are TRBV29-1 and TRBJ2-1; D gene unclear. This CDR3 has 14 amino acids. CDR1 is SQVTM and CDR2 is ANQGSEA in the germline V gene. The V and J ends lost 0 bases and 3 bases respectively, with 9 bases between them. CDR3 amino acids: CSVEDHRHYNEQFF. In DNA, the CDR3 is TGCAGCGTTGAAGATCACAGACACTACAATGAGCAGTTCTTC.

This clonotype was seen a handful of times. The CDR3 nucleotides are TGTGCCAGCAGCCAGGGACTAGCGGAAAGCTCCTACGAGCAGTACTTC. It specifies CASSQGLAESSYEQYF. The rearrangement links TRBV4-2 to TRBJ2-7, with TRBD2 identical over 11 bases. Germline CDR1 LGHNA, CDR2 YNFKEQ. The trim removed 3 bases at V and 0 bases at J, leaving 4 bases unmatched. The CDR3 is 16 residues long.

This clonotype was detected a few times. The chain recombines TRBV4-2 with TRBJ2-7; 7 bases agree with TRBD2. V lost 0 bases to trimming and J lost 6 bases; unmatched junction nucleotides: 5. The CDR3 is 14 residues long. Germline V gives CDR1 LGHNA, CDR2 YNFKEQ. The CDR3 coding sequence is TGTGCCAGCAGCCAAGACTTAGGGGAGGGCGAGCAGTACTTC. It specifies CASSQDLGEGEQYF.

The chain combines TRBV4-1 with TRBJ2-4, with D perhaps matching TRBD1 or TRBD2 (5 bases each). The J call may be faulty, since TRBJ2-7 better matches the DNA end. CDR1 and CDR2 from the germline V gene are MGHRA and YSYEKL. The CDR3 runs 15 residues. The CDR3 DNA reads TGCGCCAGCAGCCTAGGGACGGCTACCGCCTACGAGCAGTACTTC. Translation: CASSLGTATAYEQYF.

J is TRBJ2-5 and V is TRBV4-3; 8 positions agree with TRBD2. This CDR3 contains 16 residues. Germline values: CDR1 LGHNA, CDR2 YSLEER. J was trimmed by 3 bases and V by 0 bases; bases with no gene match: 6. This CDR3 reads CASSQEVGGAEETQYF. In nucleotides, the CDR3 is TGCGCCAGCAGCCAAGAGGTCGGGGGGGCTGAAGAGACCCAGTACTTC.

The V call is TRBV7-8, the J call TRBJ1-4; TRBD1 aligns across 10 bases. This CDR3 comprises 16 residues. The germline V gene encodes CDR1 SGHVS and CDR2 FQNEAQ. V trimming: 4 bases; J trimming: 6 bases; junction bases outside the gene matches: 8. This CDR3 is CASSSPTGGYDEKLFF. The CDR3 DNA follows: TGTGCCAGCAGCTCCCCGACAGGGGGCTATGATGAAAAACTGTTTTTT.

This clonotype was picked up one time. This rearrangement joins TRBV12-3 or TRBV12-4 to TRBJ1-2, with 7 bases aligning to TRBD1. This CDR3 contains 17 residues. J lost 2 bases, V lost 6 bases, and 15 bases had no gene match. The CDR3: CASRTGTADPQNYGYTF. The CDR3 DNA sequence: TGTGCCAGCAGAACCGGGACAGCGGACCCTCAAAACTATGGCTACACCTTC.

V gene TRBV29-1 combines with J gene TRBJ2-3; 11 nucleotides align to TRBD2. V lost 6 bases to trimming and J lost 2 bases; unmatched junction nucleotides: 7. CDR1 is SQVTM and CDR2 is ANQGSEA in the germline V gene. This CDR3 is built from 15 residues. The CDR3, as DNA: TGCAGCGTCTACCGACTAGCGGGGTTCACAGATACGCAGTATTTT. Translated: CSVYRLAGFTDTQYF.

CDR3 protein: CASSTGHTEAFF. CDR3 DNA sequence: TGTGCCAGCAGTACGGGACACACTGAAGCTTTCTTT. The rearrangement links TRBV12-3 or TRBV12-4 to TRBJ1-1; D might be TRBD1 (5 bases). Trimming took 5 bases from V and 3 from J, leaving 7 bases between them. The CDR3 runs to 12 residues.

CDR3 region: CASSPRADSTEAFF. The CDR3 DNA is TGTGCCAGCAGTCCACGCGCTGACAGCACTGAAGCTTTCTTT. This chain joins TRBV6-1 and TRBJ1-1, with a possible D match to TRBD1 (5 bases). CDR3 length equals 14 residues. The V gene lost 5 bases and the J gene lost 4 bases, with 14 bases spanning the gap. CDR1 and CDR2 (germline): MNHNS, SASEGT.

The V and J genes are TRBV6-4 and TRBJ2-3, with D perhaps being TRBD1 or TRBD2 (5 bases each). Germline V gives CDR1 MRHNA, CDR2 SNTAGT. The CDR3 sequence is 14 residues long. V was shortened by 6 bases and J by 5 bases, with 15 bases between the two germline ends. Here the CDR3 reads CASRRDPRGDTQYF. In DNA, the CDR3 is TGTGCCAGCAGAAGGGACCCCCGAGGAGATACGCAGTATTTT.

This clonotype has only a few counts. CDR3 residues: CASSLAQSTDTQYF. The DNA for the CDR3 is TGCGCCAGCAGCTTGGCTCAGTCCACAGATACGCAGTATTTT. V and J are TRBV5-1 and TRBJ2-3; D gene unclear. V dropped 0 bases and J dropped 2 bases, with 7 bases sitting between them. CDR1 SGHRS and CDR2 YFSETQ come from the germline V gene. This CDR3 comprises 14 residues. Filled out from reference TRBV5-1 and TRBJ2-3, the complete variable domain reads KAGVTQTPRYLIKTRGQQVTLSCSPISGHRSVSWYQQTPGQGLQFLFEYFSETQRNKGNFPGRFSGRQFSNSRSEMNVSTLELGDSALYLCASSLAQSTDTQYFGPGTRLTVL.

This chain uses TRBV27 with TRBJ2-3; the D is unclear. The CDR3 is 13 residues long. CDR1 MNHEY and CDR2 SMNVEV come from the germline V gene (reference sequence). V was shortened by 10 bases and J by 0 bases, with 11 bases between the two germline ends. As DNA, the CDR3 is TGTGCCACCCACATGTCTAGCACAGATACGCAGTATTTT. Protein: CATHMSSTDTQYF.

This sequence joins TRBV4-1 and TRBJ2-3; 7 nucleotides match TRBD2. V shed 3 bases and J 2 bases; nucleotides not matched to a gene: 5. In germline, CDR1 is MGHRA, CDR2 YSYEKL. The CDR3 runs to 15 residues. DNA of the CDR3: TGCGCCAGCAGCCACCTGGGGGGGGACACAGATACGCAGTATTTT. Translated: CASSHLGGDTDTQYF.

J is TRBJ1-5 and V is TRBV12-3 or TRBV12-4, with unresolved D. The CDR3 runs 14 residues. V lost 1 base to trimming and J lost 9 bases, with 13 bases between them. The CDR3 region is CASSLGPFRRPQHF. The CDR3 DNA follows: TGTGCCAGCAGTTTAGGGCCCTTCAGGAGGCCCCAGCATTTT.